These 31 T cell receptor beta chains originate from one sample sequenced in a study of T cell responses to AZD1222 COVID-19 vaccine (dated by TCRdb to the early 2020s). The library relied on the immunoSEQ multiplex PCR assay. TCRdb stores this immuneACCESS table with in-frame sequences only. Part of the clones is absent; in the studies checked, under half of the shortfall reflects unresolved V genes, and no reason is known for the rest. In this sample the table shows 70,000 to 100,000 clones, about 94% of which occur a single time. The ten largest clones add up to less than 4% of the sample. The time point tag for this specimen amounts to: about 28 days (+/-7) after the second vaccine dose. The specimen comprised peripheral blood, sampled 28 days after the second AZD1222 dose. All receptors derive from an adult who received the AZD1222 COVID-19 vaccine.

The chain recombines TRBV6-1 with TRBJ1-5, with D hard to call. Germline V gene sequence: CDR1 MNHNS, CDR2 SASEGT. The CDR3 totals 16 residues. Deletions cut 1 base from V and 2 bases from J, with 12 bases between. The CDR3 sequence is CASSEGVGSGNQPQHF. In DNA, the CDR3 is TGTGCCAGCAGTGAAGGTGTTGGGTCGGGCAATCAGCCCCAGCATTTT.

This chain connects TRBV11-3 to TRBJ2-5; the D is unclear. The CDR3 has 15 residues. V lost 0 bases and J lost 5, with 13 bases in between. Germline-derived CDR1 and CDR2 are SGHNT and YENEEA. The CDR3 nucleotides read TGTGCCAGCAGCTTAGATCTTACACCCCGGGAGACCCAGTACTTC. Its translation: CASSLDLTPRETQYF. Filled out from reference TRBV11-3 and TRBJ2-5, the complete variable domain reads EAGVVQSPRYKIIEKKQPVAFWCNPISGHNTLYWYLQNLGQGPELLIRYENEEAVDDSQLPKDRFSAERLKGVDSTLKIQPAELGDSAVYLCASSLDLTPRETQYFGPGTRLLVL.

The V gene is TRBV15, the J gene TRBJ1-1; a weak D match, TRBD1 (6 bases). V was pared by 2 bases and J by 1 base, with 14 bases between. CDR1 LNHNV and CDR2 YYDKDF come from the germline V gene (reference sequence). This CDR3 region has 16 residues. CDR3 sequence: CATSRPSRTANTEAFF. CDR3 in DNA: TGTGCCACCAGCAGACCCTCCCGGACAGCGAACACTGAAGCTTTCTTT.

V usage is TRBV5-4 and J usage is TRBJ2-7; D gene uncertain. Trimming removed 0 bases at V and 2 bases at J, with 12 bases between. The CDR3 sequence is 15 residues long. The germline V gene has CDR1 SGHNT and CDR2 YYREEE (reference sequence). In DNA, the CDR3 is TGTGCCAGCAGCTTGGGGGTTACCCCAACCTACGAGCAGTACTTC. Its protein product is CASSLGVTPTYEQYF.

This sequence joins TRBV6-5 and TRBJ1-1; tentatively, D is TRBD1 (5 bases). This CDR3 spans 15 amino acids. Trimming shortened V by 4 bases and J by 5 bases, and 17 bases separated the two germline ends. Germline CDR1 MNHEY, CDR2 SVGAGI. The CDR3 DNA follows: TGTGCCAGCAGTTTTTGGTCGGGGGAGAGGACTGAAGCTTTCTTT. This codes for CASSFWSGERTEAFF.

The rearrangement uses TRBV7-5 and TRBJ2-3; the listed D gene, TRBD2, was not tested against the DNA. TRBV7-5 corresponds to a pseudogene. This CDR3 has 20 amino acids. CDR3 amino acids: CVRSLEAAASGGRSTDTQYF. The CDR3 nucleotides read TGTGTCAGAAGCTTAGAGGCGGCGGCTAGCGGGGGCCGCAGCACAGATACGCAGTATTTT.

This clone was counted once. CDR3 in amino acids: CASSPHRDHQPSYNEQFF. The CDR3 bases are TGCGCCAGCAGCCCCCACAGGGACCACCAACCCTCCTACAATGAGCAGTTCTTC. The V gene is TRBV4-3, the J gene TRBJ2-1, with D possibly matching TRBD1 (6 bases). Germline lookup yields CDR1 LGHNA and CDR2 YSLEER. The V end was cut by 4 bases, the J end by 0 bases, with 19 bases between. The CDR3 loop spans 18 amino acids.

This chain uses TRBV13 with TRBJ1-2; TRBD1 might be the D (6 bases). Looked up from germline, CDR1 is PRHDT and CDR2 is FYEKMQ (reference sequence). V was pared by 0 bases and J by 8 bases, with 16 bases between. There are 15 residues in the CDR3. The CDR3 sequence is CASSLGRGASKGYTF. In nucleotides, the CDR3 is TGTGCCAGCAGCTTAGGCAGGGGCGCCTCTAAGGGCTACACCTTC.

J is TRBJ2-4 and V is TRBV5-4; possibly TRBD1 or TRBD2 for D (6 bases each). V shed 0 bases and J shed 6 bases, with 13 bases lying between them. Per the germline V gene, CDR1 is SGHNT and CDR2 is YYREEE (reference sequence). The CDR3 has 15 residues. CDR3: CASSLDSGALNIQYF. The CDR3 DNA is TGTGCCAGCAGCTTGGATTCGGGGGCTCTAAACATTCAGTACTTC.

This clone was detected once. V and J are TRBV19 and TRBJ2-5, with no clear D. V was cut by 3 bases and J by 4 bases, with 15 bases left in between. CDR1 and CDR2 (germline): LNHDA, SQIVND (reference sequence). This CDR3 is built from 15 residues. CDR3: CASSIRSQPAETQYF. The CDR3 DNA reads as TGTGCCAGTAGTATTAGGAGTCAACCTGCAGAGACCCAGTACTTC.

The chain links TRBV6-1 to TRBJ2-5; D is ambiguous. Trimming stripped 2 bases from V and 4 bases from J, with 8 bases between. The CDR3 is 13 amino acids. The germline V gene has CDR1 MNHNS and CDR2 SASEGT. This CDR3 is CASSEPSRETQYF. The DNA of the CDR3 is TGTGCCAGCAGTGAACCCAGTCGAGAGACCCAGTACTTC.

This CDR3 reads CASSVSPRADTQYF. The CDR3 DNA reads as TGTGCCAGCAGCGTAAGTCCGAGGGCAGATACGCAGTATTTT. The chain is built from TRBV9 and TRBJ2-3; tentatively, D is TRBD2 (5 bases). Germline V lookup: CDR1 SGDLS, CDR2 YYNGEE. Between the trimmed V and J ends, which lost 1 base and 4 bases, there was a span of 10 bases. CDR3 length equals 14 residues.

The gene calls are TRBV2 and TRBJ1-6, with 10 bases lining up with TRBD1. This CDR3 comprises 12 residues. Trimming at V came to 11 bases and at J to 9 bases, leaving 4 bases not matched to a gene. The germline V gene has CDR1 SNHLY and CDR2 FYNNEI. CDR3 residues: CASWDRGSPLHF. Written as DNA, the CDR3 is TGTGCCTCCTGGGACAGGGGTTCACCCCTCCACTTT.

The chain links TRBV6-5 to TRBJ2-7; TRBD1 matches at 9 bases. There are 14 residues in the CDR3. Germline CDR1 and CDR2: MNHEY and SVGAGI. V lost 5 bases, J lost 4 bases, and 6 bases stayed unmatched. The CDR3 here is CASSHRTGDYEQYF. The CDR3 bases are TGTGCCAGCAGTCACCGGACAGGGGATTACGAGCAGTACTTC.

This clone has just one count. V usage is TRBV7-3 and J usage is TRBJ2-5; perhaps TRBD1 as D (5 bases). V was cut by 5 bases and J by 5 bases, with 12 bases left in between. In germline, CDR1 is SGHTA, CDR2 FQGTGA. This CDR3 region has 13 residues. DNA of the CDR3: TGTGCCAGCAGCCGACAGCCAGGGGAGACCCAGTACTTC. It translates to CASSRQPGETQYF.

V and J are TRBV2 and TRBJ1-4, with 9 nucleotides matching TRBD1. Per germline, CDR1 SNHLY and CDR2 FYNNEI. The ends lost 3 bases at V and 6 bases at J; junction bases unmatched: 14. This CDR3 is 18 amino acids long. This chain's CDR3 is CASSDAGTGYTLDEKLFF. As DNA, the CDR3 is TGTGCCAGCAGTGACGCCGGGACAGGGTATACGCTTGATGAAAAACTGTTTTTT.

The CDR3 loop is CASSVVRNQPQHF. The DNA for the CDR3 is TGTGCCAGCAGCGTGGTGCGGAATCAGCCCCAGCATTTT. The chain carries TRBV7-8 and TRBJ1-5; D call uncertain. V lost 5 bases to trimming and J lost 4 bases, with 9 bases between them. The CDR3 is 13 residues long. In germline, CDR1 is SGHVS, CDR2 FQNEAQ.

The J gene is TRBJ1-2, the V gene TRBV6-5, with 7 positions matching TRBD1. J lost 2 bases, V lost 6 bases, and 3 bases had no gene match. From germline, CDR1 is MNHEY and CDR2 SVGAGI. The CDR3 is 13 residues long. As DNA, the CDR3 is TGTGCCAGCAGCTCGACAGGGAACTATGGCTACACCTTC. This encodes CASSSTGNYGYTF.

The rearrangement joins TRBV27 to TRBJ1-3; no clear D. CDR1 and CDR2 (germline): MNHEY, SMNVEV (reference sequence). The germline V and J ends were trimmed by 5 bases and 0 bases, with 8 bases remaining between them. The CDR3 is 14 residues long. The CDR3 is CASSVSPSGNTIYF. CDR3 sequence (DNA): TGTGCCAGCAGTGTTAGTCCCTCTGGAAACACCATATATTTT.

In its sample, this clone was seen once. V is TRBV18 and J is TRBJ2-5; D possibly corresponds to TRBD1 (6 bases). V was clipped by 5 bases and J by 3 bases, with 19 bases between them. The CDR3 runs 16 residues. Per germline, CDR1 KGHSH and CDR2 LQKENI. The CDR3: CASSYGQGKGEETQYF. CDR3 DNA: TGTGCCAGCTCATATGGGCAGGGGAAGGGGGAAGAGACCCAGTACTTC.

The rearrangement uses TRBV19 and TRBJ1-5; D perhaps matches TRBD1 (6 bases). Trimming took off 10 bases at V and 4 bases at J, with 14 bases between the two ends. The germline CDR1 and CDR2 sequences are LNHDA and SQIVND (reference sequence). This CDR3 contains 13 residues. The CDR3 spells CATHRDINQPQHF. CDR3 sequence (DNA): TGTGCCACCCACCGGGACATAAATCAGCCCCAGCATTTT.

The chain recombines TRBV11-3 with TRBJ1-6, with a weak D call TRBD1 (5 bases). This CDR3 spans 15 amino acids. Germline V gene sequence: CDR1 SGHNT, CDR2 YENEEA. V gave up 5 bases and J gave up 7 bases, with 15 bases separating them. CDR3 protein: CASSLTRGGNSPLHF. CDR3 bases: TGTGCCAGCAGCCTGACCCGGGGCGGAAATTCACCCCTCCACTTT.

In this sample, this clone turned up once. This chain joins TRBV11-2 and TRBJ2-1, with D perhaps TRBD1 (6 bases). Germline CDR1 is SGHAT and CDR2 is FQNNGV. V was pared by 4 bases and J by 6 bases, with 10 bases between. This CDR3 comprises 13 residues. For the CDR3, the DNA is TGTGCCAGCAGCTGGGGACAAGCCAATGAGCAGTTCTTC. Its translation is CASSWGQANEQFF. The full variable domain, its missing parts supplied by reference TRBV11-2 and TRBJ2-1, is EAGVAQSPRYKIIEKRQSVAFWCNPISGHATLYWYQQILGQGPKLLIQFQNNGVVDDSQLPKDRFSAERLKGVDSTLKIQPAKLEDSAVYLCASSWGQANEQFFGPGTRLTVL.

V and J are TRBV5-1 and TRBJ2-1; possibly TRBD1 for D (5 bases). CDR1 and CDR2 from the germline V gene are SGHRS and YFSETQ. Between the trimmed V and J ends, which lost 4 bases and 4 bases, there was a span of 18 bases. There are 16 residues in the CDR3. The CDR3 here is CASSVDRLGAYNEQFF. The CDR3 DNA follows: TGCGCCAGCAGCGTAGACAGATTAGGGGCTTACAATGAGCAGTTCTTC.

The J gene is TRBJ2-6, the V gene TRBV11-3; D unresolved. V lost 4 bases and J 2 bases, leaving 9 bases between the germline ends. CDR1 is SGHNT and CDR2 is YENEEA in the germline V gene. The CDR3 is 15 amino acids. CDR3: CASSYSRTGANVLTF. The DNA for the CDR3 is TGTGCCAGCAGCTACTCCAGGACTGGGGCCAACGTCCTGACTTTC.

The chain employs TRBV15 and TRBJ2-3; a possible D gene is TRBD2 (5 bases). V was clipped by 0 bases and J by 4 bases, with 8 bases between them. The CDR3 totals 14 residues. Germline V CDR1 and CDR2: LNHNV, YYDKDF (reference sequence). This CDR3 reads CATSRETRADTQYF. The CDR3 DNA sequence: TGTGCCACCAGCAGAGAAACTAGGGCAGATACGCAGTATTTT.

The genes are TRBV11-2 and TRBJ1-2; the D gene is possibly TRBD1 (5 bases). Between the trimmed V and J ends, which lost 5 bases and 2 bases, there was a span of 9 bases. From germline, CDR1 is SGHAT and CDR2 FQNNGV. The CDR3 covers 13 residues. The CDR3 sequence: CASSPAGNYGYTF. CDR3 coding DNA: TGTGCCAGCAGCCCCGCAGGGAACTATGGCTACACCTTC.

This chain connects TRBV10-2 to TRBJ1-5, with D possibly TRBD1 on 6 matching bases. V lost 2 bases and J 6 bases, leaving 17 bases between the germline ends. Per the germline V gene, CDR1 is WSHSY and CDR2 is SAAADI. The CDR3 consists of 16 residues. The CDR3 protein is CASSEVGGRVRQPQHF. DNA of the CDR3: TGCGCCAGCAGTGAGGTAGGGGGGAGGGTCCGTCAGCCCCAGCATTTT.

This rearrangement joins TRBV6-5 to TRBJ1-3; possibly TRBD1 for D (6 bases). Germline CDR1 is MNHEY and CDR2 is SVGAGI. The CDR3 covers 14 residues. V lost 5 bases and J lost 0, with 8 bases in between. The CDR3 DNA reads as TGTGCCAGCAGTACAGGGAACTCTGGAAACACCATATATTTT. Translation gives CASSTGNSGNTIYF.

The rearrangement uses TRBV7-3 and TRBJ2-1; the D gene is possibly TRBD2 (6 bases). The germline V and J ends were trimmed by 5 bases and 7 bases, with 15 bases remaining between them. The V gene's germline CDR1 is SGHTA and CDR2 FQGTGA. The CDR3 is made up of 14 amino acids. The DNA of the CDR3 is TGTGCCAGCAGCGCTGACGGGACTCGGAATGAGCAGTTCTTC. It encodes CASSADGTRNEQFF.

This clone came up a few times. This rearrangement joins TRBV7-2 to TRBJ1-5; D uncertain. This CDR3 has 14 residues. The germline V gene has CDR1 SGHTA and CDR2 FQGNSA. Between the trimmed V and J ends, which lost 3 bases and 7 bases, there was a span of 13 bases. Written as DNA, the CDR3 is TGTGCCAGCAGCTTGAAAGGGCAAGGGCAGCCCCAGCATTTT. Its translation: CASSLKGQGQPQHF.